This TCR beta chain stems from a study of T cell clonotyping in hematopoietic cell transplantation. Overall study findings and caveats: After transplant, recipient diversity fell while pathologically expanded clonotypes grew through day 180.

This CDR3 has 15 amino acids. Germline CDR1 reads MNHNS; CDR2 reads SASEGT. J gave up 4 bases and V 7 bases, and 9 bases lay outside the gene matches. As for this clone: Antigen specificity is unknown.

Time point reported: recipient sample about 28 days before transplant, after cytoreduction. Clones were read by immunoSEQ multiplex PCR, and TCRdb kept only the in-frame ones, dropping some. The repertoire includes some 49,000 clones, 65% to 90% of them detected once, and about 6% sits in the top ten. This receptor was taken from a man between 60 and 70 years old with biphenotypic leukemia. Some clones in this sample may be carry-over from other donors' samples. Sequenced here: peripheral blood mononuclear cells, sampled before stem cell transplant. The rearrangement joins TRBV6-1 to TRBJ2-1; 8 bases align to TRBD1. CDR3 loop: CASTTPGTGYNEQFF. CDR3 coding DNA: TGTGCCAGCACCACGCCCGGGACAGGATACAATGAGCAGTTCTTC.